A selection of T cell receptor beta chains follows, all from one sample in a study of shared T cell receptors in the human thymus. Generated by immunoSEQ multiplex PCR, the TCRdb table keeps only in-frame clones and is missing some. The repertoire holds 720,000 or so clones, with 70% to 90% as singletons. The data were also submitted as part of a second study, on human thymus T cells.

Sequences were obtained from thymocytes. These receptors all stem from a girl in the first two years of life with a congenital heart defect. The CDR3 runs from the conserved cysteine through the conserved F or W. D genes are given only for firm matches. A clone size is listed for some rows: how often the clone was seen (once, few, many), or a class if it is expanded.

J: TRBJ2-2; size: -; V: TRBV5-1; D: TRBD1; DNA: TGCGCCAGCAGCCGGACAGGGGCCGGGGAGCTGTTTTTT; CDR3: CASSRTGAGELFF
J: TRBJ2-2; size: -; V: TRBV5-1; D: TRBD2; DNA: TGCGCCAGCAGCTTCACAGCGGGGCGGGAAACCGGGGAGCTGTTTTTT; CDR3: CASSFTAGRETGELFF
J: TRBJ2-7; size: -; V: TRBV7-9; D: -; DNA: TGTGCCAGCAGCCCGCAGAAAACCTACGAGCAGTACTTC; CDR3: CASSPQKTYEQYF
J: TRBJ2-2; size: once; V: TRBV28; D: TRBD1; DNA: TGTGCCAGCCGGGACAGGGTTTCGAACACCGGGGAGCTGTTTTTT; CDR3: CASRDRVSNTGELFF
J: TRBJ1-6; size: few; V: TRBV6-1; D: -; DNA: TGTGCCAGCAGTGAATACCGACATCTAAATTCACCCCTCCACTTT; CDR3: CASSEYRHLNSPLHF
J: TRBJ1-2; size: few; V: TRBV14; D: -; DNA: TGTGCCAGCAGCCAAGAGTCCAGGAACTATGGCTACACCTTC; CDR3: CASSQESRNYGYTF
J: TRBJ2-3; size: -; V: TRBV27; D: -; DNA: TGTGCCAGCAGTTTATCCGGAGGAGATACGCAGTATTTT; CDR3: CASSLSGGDTQYF
J: TRBJ2-7; size: -; V: TRBV7-8; D: TRBD2; DNA: TGTGCCAGCAGCTCTACCCCCCGGACTAGCGGCGAGGGGTCCTACGAGCAGTACTTC; CDR3: CASSSTPRTSGEGSYEQYF
J: TRBJ2-7; size: once; V: TRBV9; D: TRBD2; DNA: TGTGCCAGCAGCGTAGGTCTAGCGGGGGGGCGAATGGGCGAGCAGTACTTC; CDR3: CASSVGLAGGRMGEQYF
J: TRBJ1-2; size: -; V: TRBV27; D: -; DNA: TGTGCCAGCAGTCCCCTCGGTACGGTGCATGGCTACACCTTC; CDR3: CASSPLGTVHGYTF
J: TRBJ1-6; size: -; V: TRBV4-1; D: -; DNA: TGCGCCAGCAGCCCTTTGGACGGAGGAAATTCACCCCTCCACTTT; CDR3: CASSPLDGGNSPLHF
J: TRBJ1-1; size: -; V: TRBV27; D: TRBD1; DNA: TGTGCCAGCAGTTTATCTACCCCCGGGGGACAGGAGAACACTGAAGCTTTCTTT; CDR3: CASSLSTPGGQENTEAFF
J: TRBJ1-2; size: -; V: TRBV4-2; D: -; DNA: TGTGCCAGCAGCCAAGACAGGCAGGATGGCTACACCTTC; CDR3: CASSQDRQDGYTF
J: TRBJ1-1; size: -; V: TRBV14; D: TRBD1; DNA: TGTGCCAGCAGCCTGTGGGGACAGGGAGATCGGGACACTGAAGCTTTCTTT; CDR3: CASSLWGQGDRDTEAFF
J: TRBJ2-1; size: -; V: TRBV2; D: -; DNA: TGTGCCAGCAGTGTTCAGGGCAATGAGCAGTTCTTC; CDR3: CASSVQGNEQFF
J: TRBJ1-3; size: -; V: TRBV11-2; D: TRBD1; DNA: TGTGCCAGCAGCCCTCCCGGGACAGGGGGCTTGCGAAACACCATATATTTT; CDR3: CASSPPGTGGLRNTIYF
J: TRBJ2-3; size: -; V: TRBV9; D: TRBD2; DNA: TGTGCCAGCAGCCCGCCCAAGACTAGCGGGGGCTCAGATACGCAGTATTTT; CDR3: CASSPPKTSGGSDTQYF
J: TRBJ2-3; size: -; V: TRBV12-5; D: -; DNA: TGTGCTAGTGGTGCCTCCCAGACCGGGACATTTATAGATACGCAGTATTTT; CDR3: CASGASQTGTFIDTQYF
J: TRBJ2-1; size: -; V: TRBV13; D: TRBD2; DNA: TGTGCCAGCAGTCTCAAAGCGGGGGGACACAATGAGCAGTTCTTC; CDR3: CASSLKAGGHNEQFF
J: TRBJ2-7; size: -; V: TRBV28; D: TRBD1; DNA: TGTGCCAGCAGTCCAAACCGCCCCGGACAGGGGCGTAACTACGAGCAGTACTTC; CDR3: CASSPNRPGQGRNYEQYF